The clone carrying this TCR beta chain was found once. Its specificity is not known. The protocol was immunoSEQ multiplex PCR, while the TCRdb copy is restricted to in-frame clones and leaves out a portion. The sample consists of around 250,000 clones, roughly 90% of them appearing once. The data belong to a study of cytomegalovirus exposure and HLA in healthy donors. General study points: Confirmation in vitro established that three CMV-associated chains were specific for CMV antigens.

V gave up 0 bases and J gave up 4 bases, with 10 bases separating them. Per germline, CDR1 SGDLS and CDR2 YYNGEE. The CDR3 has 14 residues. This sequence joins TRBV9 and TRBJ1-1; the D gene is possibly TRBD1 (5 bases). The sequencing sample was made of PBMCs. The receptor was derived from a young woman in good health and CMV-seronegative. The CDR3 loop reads CASSVAWGGTEAFF. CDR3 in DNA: TGTGCCAGCAGCGTAGCTTGGGGCGGCACTGAAGCTTTCTTT.